One and the same sample provided the 26 T cell receptor beta chains below, sequenced in a study of graft-versus-host responses after intestinal transplantation. These receptors have no known antigen. The assay was immunoSEQ multiplex PCR, and TCRdb's table has in-frame clones only and misses some. The repertoire has some 97,000 clones, roughly 87% of them found once; the top ten carry around 0.86%. Here the sequenced sample was unstimulated CD4+ T cells sorted from spleen or lymph node cells, taken before transplant. Receptor source: a human donor who was the organ donor for an intestinal transplant.

DNA for the CDR3: TGTGCCTGGAGTAAAGAGAACACTGAAGCTTTCTTT. Protein product: CAWSKENTEAFF. The chain carries TRBV30 and TRBJ1-1; no firm D call. The germline gives CDR1 GTSNPN, CDR2 SVGIG (reference sequence). V was trimmed by 2 bases and J by 1 base, leaving 5 bases between them. This CDR3 spans 12 amino acids.

This chain links TRBV4-1 with TRBJ1-4; no reliable D call. This CDR3 region has 13 residues. Per germline, CDR1 MGHRA and CDR2 YSYEKL. Trimming shortened V by 6 bases and J by 8 bases, and 13 bases separated the two germline ends. The CDR3 DNA reads as TGCGCCAGCAGGGGAGGGTTCGGGGAAAAACTGTTTTTT. This encodes CASRGGFGEKLFF.

The chain employs TRBV2 and TRBJ2-1; D tentatively reads TRBD1 or TRBD2 (5 bases each). Per the germline V gene, CDR1 is SNHLY and CDR2 is FYNNEI. With 4 bases removed from V and 9 bases from J, the gap between germline ends came to 10 bases. The CDR3 spans 12 residues. CDR3 coding DNA: TGTGCCAGCAGTGGCTCCGGGACTGAGCAGTTCTTC. Translation gives CASSGSGTEQFF. Complete variable domain (other parts from reference TRBV2 and TRBJ2-1): EPEVTQTPSHQVTQMGQEVILRCVPISNHLYFYWYRQILGQKVEFLVSFYNNEISEKSEIFDDQFSVERPDGSNFTLKIRSTKLEDSAMYFCASSGSGTEQFFGPGTRLTVL.

The chain employs TRBV6-1 and TRBJ2-7, with TRBD1 identical over 9 bases. With 3 bases clipped from V and 6 bases from J, the junction kept 6 bases outside the gene matches. This CDR3 has 14 residues. Germline assignment: CDR1 MNHNS and CDR2 SASEGT. The CDR3 DNA sequence: TGTGCCAGCAGTGAGGGGACAGGGTATCGCGAGCAGTACTTC. Amino acid sequence: CASSEGTGYREQYF.

The CDR3 region has the DNA TGTGCCTGGAAGGGACAGGGTAGCTATGGCTACACCTTC. This encodes CAWKGQGSYGYTF. This sequence joins TRBV30 and TRBJ1-2, with 9 bases lining up with TRBD1. This CDR3 has 13 residues. V gave up 4 bases and J gave up 4 bases; unmatched junction bases: 4. The V gene's germline CDR1 is GTSNPN and CDR2 SVGIG (reference sequence). The variable domain in full, with the rest retrieved from reference TRBV30 and TRBJ1-2, is SQTIHQWPATLVQPVGSPLSLECTVEGTSNPNLYWYRQAAGRGLQLLFYSVGIGQISSEVPQNLSASRPQDRQFILSSKKLLLSDSGFYLCAWKGQGSYGYTFGSGTRLTVV.

V and J are TRBV21-1 and TRBJ1-3; the table's D call TRBD1 went unverified against the DNA. TRBV21-1 is a pseudogene locus. There are 16 residues in the CDR3. For the CDR3, the DNA is TGTGCCAGCAGCAGGAAGGAAATACAGGGAAACAACACCATATATTTT. It is translated as CASSRKEIQGNNTIYF.

The chain combines TRBV28 with TRBJ2-2, with D perhaps being TRBD1 or TRBD2 (6 bases each). Per the germline V gene, CDR1 is MDHEN and CDR2 is SYDVKM. This CDR3 is 15 amino acids long. Trimming shortened V by 6 bases and J by 0 bases, and 11 bases separated the two germline ends. The CDR3 DNA sequence: TGTGCCAGCAGGGAGGGGACACCGAACACCGGGGAGCTGTTTTTT. It is translated as CASREGTPNTGELFF.

The V call is TRBV11-2, the J call TRBJ2-5; D is unclear. Germline V gene lookup returns CDR1 SGHAT and CDR2 FQNNGV. V lost 2 bases to trimming and J lost 5 bases, with 15 bases between them. The CDR3 runs to 15 residues. Here the CDR3 DNA reads TGTGCCAGCAGCTTATCCCAGGACCTTTTCGAGACCCAGTACTTC. This encodes CASSLSQDLFETQYF.

The V gene is TRBV28, the J gene TRBJ1-2; no clear D. V was pared by 6 bases and J by 5 bases, with 19 bases between. CDR3 size: 15 residues. Germline loops: CDR1 MDHEN, CDR2 SYDVKM. CDR3 DNA sequence: TGTGCCAGCAGCCCGCGGCACCTAATAAAGTATGGCTACACCTTC. This gives the protein CASSPRHLIKYGYTF.

V gene TRBV7-9 combines with J gene TRBJ2-1; D remains unclear. CDR1 and CDR2 from the germline V gene are SEHNR and FQNEAQ (reference sequence). The CDR3 covers 11 residues. V lost 5 bases and J 9 bases, leaving 8 bases between the germline ends. The CDR3 bases are TGTGCCAGCAGCCTAATATTTGAGCAGTTCTTC. The encoded protein is CASSLIFEQFF.

V and J are TRBV2 and TRBJ1-3; D ambiguous. V dropped 8 bases and J dropped 8 bases, with 10 bases sitting between them. From germline, CDR1 is SNHLY and CDR2 FYNNEI. The CDR3 length is 11 residues. CDR3 DNA: TGTGCCAGCCGTTTCCCAGACACCATATATTTT. Protein sequence: CASRFPDTIYF.

About this clone itself: Other DNA sequences in the sample encode the same CDR3. CDR3 in amino acids: CASSLSGYGYTF. DNA for the CDR3: TGTGCCAGCAGTTTAAGCGGGTATGGCTACACCTTC. The J gene is TRBJ1-2, the V gene TRBV28; D unclear. This CDR3 is 12 amino acids long. Germline-derived CDR1 and CDR2 are MDHEN and SYDVKM. V dropped 2 bases and J dropped 5 bases, with 6 bases sitting between them.

The chain combines TRBV10-2 with TRBJ2-5, with D unclear. Germline V CDR1 and CDR2: WSHSY, SAAADI. CDR3 length: 14 amino acids. V was shortened by 0 bases and J by 4 bases, with 9 bases between the two germline ends. CDR3 loop: CASSESYPGETQYF. The CDR3 region has the DNA TGCGCCAGCAGTGAGTCTTATCCTGGAGAGACCCAGTACTTC.

The chain employs TRBV12-2 and TRBJ1-4. TRBV12-2 counts as a pseudogene. CDR3 length: 12 residues. This chain's CDR3 is CASRLVHEKLFF. CDR3 DNA sequence: TGTGCAAGTCGCTTAGTCCACGAAAAACTGTTTTTT.

This rearrangement joins TRBV5-6 to TRBJ2-2; tentative D call: TRBD2 (6 bases). CDR1 SGHDT and CDR2 YYEEEE come from the germline V gene. This CDR3 is 14 amino acids long. V lost 4 bases, J lost 1 base, and 8 bases lay in between. The CDR3 protein is CASSLGGNTGELFF. DNA of the CDR3: TGTGCCAGCAGCCTCGGGGGGAACACCGGGGAGCTGTTTTTT. The full variable domain, rest sourced from reference TRBV5-6 and TRBJ2-2, is DAGVTQSPTHLIKTRGQQVTLRCSPKSGHDTVSWYQQALGQGPQFIFQYYEEEERQRGNFPDRFSGHQFPNYSSELNVNALLLGDSALYLCASSLGGNTGELFFGEGSRLTVL.

This clone was detected a few times. The V call is TRBV6-6, the J call TRBJ1-1, with 11 bases fitting TRBD1. The CDR3 extends over 15 amino acids. Germline CDR1 and CDR2: MNHNY and SVGAGI (reference sequence). Trimming cost V 4 bases and J 1 base; bases outside gene matches: 2. The CDR3 sequence: CASSWTGGGNTEAFF. CDR3 in DNA: TGTGCCAGCAGTTGGACAGGGGGCGGGAACACTGAAGCTTTCTTT.

The V and J genes are TRBV7-2 and TRBJ1-2; D is unresolved. Germline V gene sequence: CDR1 SGHTA, CDR2 FQGNSA. The V gene lost 3 bases and the J gene lost 1 base, with 9 bases spanning the gap. This CDR3 is 14 amino acids long. The CDR3 region is CASSFPHLNYGYTF. CDR3 DNA: TGTGCCAGCAGCTTCCCCCACCTTAACTATGGCTACACCTTC.

This chain links TRBV10-3 with TRBJ1-5, with D possibly being TRBD1 (6 bases). CDR1 is ENHRY and CDR2 is SYGVKD in the germline V gene. V was cut by 2 bases and J by 3 bases, with 8 bases left in between. This CDR3 contains 14 residues. The CDR3 coding sequence is TGTGCCATCAGTGAGGACAGGATCAATCAGCCCCAGCATTTT. Protein: CAISEDRINQPQHF.

CDR3: CASSETGNTIYF. DNA for the CDR3: TGTGCCAGCAGTGAGACCGGAAACACCATATATTTT. The J gene is TRBJ1-3, the V gene TRBV2; no clear D. V gave up 3 bases and J gave up 4 bases, with 4 bases separating them. This CDR3 spans 12 amino acids. Germline assignment: CDR1 SNHLY and CDR2 FYNNEI. Filled out from reference TRBV2 and TRBJ1-3, the complete variable domain reads EPEVTQTPSHQVTQMGQEVILRCVPISNHLYFYWYRQILGQKVEFLVSFYNNEISEKSEIFDDQFSVERPDGSNFTLKIRSTKLEDSAMYFCASSETGNTIYFGEGSWLTVV.

The sample holds one count of this clone. The rearrangement links TRBV19 to TRBJ2-3, with 15 bases lining up with TRBD2. CDR1 is LNHDA and CDR2 is SQIVND in the germline V gene (reference sequence). V gave up 6 bases and J gave up 2 bases; unmatched junction bases: 9. The CDR3 loop spans 18 amino acids. The DNA for the CDR3 is TGTGCCAGTAGCACGGGACTAGCGGGGGGTCAGGTCACAGATACGCAGTATTTT. It encodes CASSTGLAGGQVTDTQYF.

CDR3 in amino acids: CATSRDLGSGNTIYF. The CDR3, as DNA: TGTGCCACCAGCAGAGATCTGGGGTCGGGAAACACCATATATTTT. The chain joins TRBV15 to TRBJ1-3; D is unresolved. Trimming stripped 0 bases from V and 4 bases from J, with 10 bases between. In germline, CDR1 is LNHNV, CDR2 YYDKDF (reference sequence). The CDR3 runs to 15 residues.

V usage is TRBV19 and J usage is TRBJ2-6; D uncertain. The CDR3 loop spans 14 amino acids. Germline CDR1 is LNHDA and CDR2 is SQIVND (reference sequence). Trimming removed 5 bases at V and 3 bases at J, with 8 bases between. The CDR3 region is CASSWSGGANVLTF. DNA for the CDR3: TGTGCCAGTAGTTGGTCGGGTGGGGCCAACGTCCTGACTTTC.

The genes are TRBV6-5 and TRBJ1-3; 7 bases map to TRBD1. Looked up from germline, CDR1 is MNHEY and CDR2 is SVGAGI. The V and J ends lost 5 bases and 3 bases, in that order; junction bases with no gene match: 7. The CDR3 contains 15 residues. For the CDR3, the DNA is TGTGCCAGCAGTAACGACAGGGACTTTGGAAACACCATATATTTT. The encoded protein is CASSNDRDFGNTIYF.

V usage is TRBV5-1 and J usage is TRBJ2-3; 9 bases match TRBD2. Germline V CDR1 and CDR2: SGHRS, YFSETQ. There are 16 residues in the CDR3. J was trimmed by 5 bases and V by 0 bases; bases with no gene match: 7. CDR3 DNA sequence: TGCGCCAGCAGCTTGGTAGGCGGGGGGGCGAGAGATACGCAGTATTTT. Its protein is CASSLVGGGARDTQYF.

CDR3 amino acids: CASSPRLGERARGNEKLFF. In nucleotides, the CDR3 is TGTGCCAGCAGCCCGCGACTGGGGGAGCGAGCCAGGGGTAATGAAAAACTGTTTTTT. The rearrangement links TRBV13 to TRBJ1-4, with a possible D match to TRBD1 (6 bases). The germline V gene encodes CDR1 PRHDT and CDR2 FYEKMQ (reference sequence). Between the trimmed V and J ends, which lost 5 bases and 4 bases, there was a span of 26 bases. The CDR3 sequence is 19 residues long.

This sequence joins TRBV9 and TRBJ1-6; 7 bases map to TRBD1. V lost 3 bases to trimming and J lost 4 bases; unmatched junction nucleotides: 7. This CDR3 contains 16 residues. CDR1 is SGDLS, CDR2 YYNGEE, per germline. CDR3 protein: CASSALAGQYNSPLHF. The CDR3 DNA reads TGTGCCAGCAGCGCCCTAGCGGGACAGTATAATTCACCCCTCCACTTT.